Shown below are 20 T cell receptor beta chains from a single sample sequenced in a study of beta chain features in type 1 diabetes. Isolated RNA was reverse transcribed in full, so expressed TCRB transcripts were sequenced. Clones were sequenced by immunoSEQ multiplex PCR, and TCRdb holds only the in-frame ones, with some missing. The table records 40,000 or so clones, roughly 49% of them present only once. Sequenced input: Tregs from blood. The origin of the receptors is a woman between 18 and 30 years old in good health.

This clone qualifies as medium-sized. The rearrangement uses TRBV6-5 and TRBJ2-1, with D maybe TRBD2 (5 bases). The CDR3 spans 14 residues. Germline CDR1 is MNHEY and CDR2 is SVGAGI. V shed 0 bases and J shed 8 bases, with 11 bases lying between them. The CDR3 loop is CASSYSSFGDEQFF. The DNA of the CDR3 is TGTGCCAGCAGTTACTCAAGTTTCGGGGATGAGCAGTTCTTC.

The chain couples TRBV27 to TRBJ1-2; TRBD1 matches 9 bases. The CDR3 covers 16 residues. CDR1 is MNHEY, CDR2 SMNVEV, per germline (reference sequence). Trimming took 4 bases from V and 7 from J; bases not matched to a gene: 13. CDR3 coding DNA: TGTGCCAGCAGTTCTGCACCGGGACAGGGAGTCCGTGGCTACACCTTC. This codes for CASSSAPGQGVRGYTF.

The CDR3 coding sequence is TGTGCCAGCAGTTACTCGAAGGGGTACCGAGATACGCAGTATTTT. Translating gives CASSYSKGYRDTQYF. This chain uses TRBV6-5 with TRBJ2-3; D might be TRBD1 (5 bases). Per the germline V gene, CDR1 is MNHEY and CDR2 is SVGAGI. The CDR3 sequence is 15 residues long. The V gene lost 0 bases and the J gene lost 5 bases, with 12 bases spanning the gap.

This clone occurred a few times. DNA of the CDR3: TGTGCCAGCAGCTTGCAAGGCGGGAGGGCCCCACAGACCCAGTACTTC. Amino acid sequence: CASSLQGGRAPQTQYF. The chain carries TRBV5-5 and TRBJ2-5, with TRBD2 matching 9 bases. CDR3 length equals 16 residues. CDR1 is SGHKS and CDR2 is YYEKEE in the germline V gene (reference sequence). The trim removed 1 base at V and 6 bases at J, leaving 10 bases unmatched.

The chain couples TRBV7-2 to TRBJ2-3; 9 nucleotides align to TRBD1. The trim removed 5 bases at V and 5 bases at J, leaving 20 bases unmatched. CDR1 is SGHTA and CDR2 is FQGNSA in the germline V gene. This CDR3 region has 19 residues. This chain's CDR3 is CASSLRDRYGTGLGDTQYF. In nucleotides, the CDR3 is TGTGCCAGCAGCCTCCGAGACCGCTACGGGACAGGGCTTGGAGATACGCAGTATTTT.

The chain recombines TRBV2 with TRBJ1-1, with D unresolved. The CDR3 spans 13 residues. Trimming stripped 7 bases from V and 1 base from J, with 10 bases between. Germline V CDR1 and CDR2: SNHLY, FYNNEI. CDR3 sequence (DNA): TGTGCCAGCACAGGTCAGACGAACACTGAAGCTTTCTTT. It is translated as CASTGQTNTEAFF. The full variable domain, in which reference TRBV2 and TRBJ1-1 provide the parts outside the CDR3, is EPEVTQTPSHQVTQMGQEVILRCVPISNHLYFYWYRQILGQKVEFLVSFYNNEISEKSEIFDDQFSVERPDGSNFTLKIRSTKLEDSAMYFCASTGQTNTEAFFGQGTRLTVV.

V usage is TRBV9 and J usage is TRBJ2-7, with D maybe TRBD1 (7 bases). V gave up 0 bases and J gave up 4 bases, with 11 bases separating them. Germline V lookup: CDR1 SGDLS, CDR2 YYNGEE. The CDR3 loop spans 14 amino acids. The CDR3 DNA sequence: TGTGCCAGCAGCGTAGTTGCAGGGGGGTACGAGCAGTACTTC. This encodes CASSVVAGGYEQYF.

This clone occurred a few times. The chain employs TRBV7-2 and TRBJ1-2; tentatively, D is TRBD1 (5 bases). This CDR3 spans 16 amino acids. The V end lost 1 base, the J end lost 0 bases, and 12 bases lay between the germline ends. Germline V gene lookup returns CDR1 SGHTA and CDR2 FQGNSA. The CDR3 sequence is CASSLGGGISNYGYTF. In DNA form, the CDR3 reads TGTGCCAGCAGCTTAGGGGGGGGAATTTCTAACTATGGCTACACCTTC.

This rearrangement joins TRBV6-5 to TRBJ2-1; 8 bases line up with TRBD2. The length of the CDR3 is 16 residues. The germline V gene has CDR1 MNHEY and CDR2 SVGAGI. With V trimmed by 0 bases and J by 4 bases, 5 bases remained unmatched. The CDR3 loop is CASSYSASGRYNEQFF. The CDR3 DNA is TGTGCCAGCAGTTACTCGGCTAGCGGGCGTTACAATGAGCAGTTCTTC.

The gene calls are TRBV6-6 and TRBJ2-1; D not resolved. Germline-derived CDR1 and CDR2 are MNHNY and SVGAGI (reference sequence). This CDR3 region has 11 residues. V lost 4 bases to trimming and J lost 10 bases, with 8 bases between them. The DNA for the CDR3 is TGTGCCAGCAGTTCTCCGCGCGAGCAGTTCTTC. Amino acid sequence: CASSSPREQFF.

There are a few counts of this clone. In DNA form, the CDR3 reads TGTGCCAGCAGGGCAGCGGGAGCCTACAATGAGCAGTTCTTC. It encodes CASRAAGAYNEQFF. The rearrangement uses TRBV6-1 and TRBJ2-1; TRBD2 matches at 8 bases. The length of the CDR3 is 14 residues. Germline CDR1 and CDR2: MNHNS and SASEGT. The ends lost 6 bases at V and 2 bases at J; junction bases unmatched: 3.

The J gene is TRBJ1-1, the V gene TRBV27, with D possibly TRBD1 on 6 matching bases. This CDR3 contains 14 residues. The germline V gene encodes CDR1 MNHEY and CDR2 SMNVEV (reference sequence). Trimming left V 3 bases short and J 6 bases short, with 14 bases between. CDR3 residues: CASSFHDRFAEAFF. The CDR3 DNA follows: TGTGCCAGCAGTTTCCATGACAGGTTTGCTGAAGCTTTCTTT.

The chain uses TRBV5-1 and TRBJ2-1; D is unresolved. Germline loops: CDR1 SGHRS, CDR2 YFSETQ. The CDR3 loop spans 14 amino acids. Trimming left V 1 base short and J 4 bases short, with 9 bases between. CDR3 coding DNA: TGCGCCAGCAGCTTGTTGGAGCAGTACAATGAGCAGTTCTTC. Translating it yields CASSLLEQYNEQFF.

This clone was detected a few times. The chain employs TRBV28 and TRBJ2-1, with D possibly matching TRBD1 (7 bases). CDR1 MDHEN and CDR2 SYDVKM come from the germline V gene. The CDR3 has 17 amino acids. V was trimmed by 5 bases and J by 0 bases, leaving 17 bases between them. The CDR3 reads CASSPLRGATSYNEQFF. DNA for the CDR3: TGTGCCAGCAGTCCGCTCAGGGGGGCGACCTCCTACAATGAGCAGTTCTTC.

The chain links TRBV27 to TRBJ2-1, with D possibly being TRBD2 (5 bases). CDR3 length: 16 amino acids. Germline V gene lookup returns CDR1 MNHEY and CDR2 SMNVEV (reference sequence). V was pared by 2 bases and J by 1 base, with 12 bases between. The CDR3 sequence: CASSLRTLGSYNEQFF. The CDR3 region has the DNA TGTGCCAGCAGTTTACGGACTTTAGGGTCCTACAATGAGCAGTTCTTC.

The chain links TRBV7-3 to TRBJ2-1; 9 bases are a match to TRBD2. The CDR3 spans 15 residues. Germline V gives CDR1 SGHTA, CDR2 FQGTGA. The junction had 6 bases not matched to a gene; V was cut back by 3 bases and J by 6 bases. DNA for the CDR3: TGTGCCAGCAGCTTGAGCGGGAGGACTTCCAATGAGCAGTTCTTC. Translating gives CASSLSGRTSNEQFF.

There are a few counts of this clone. The rearrangement links TRBV19 to TRBJ1-2; 8 bases are shared with TRBD1. The CDR3 covers 16 residues. Per the germline V gene, CDR1 is LNHDA and CDR2 is SQIVND (reference sequence). The V gene end was trimmed by 5 bases and the J gene end by 0 bases; junction bases not matched to a gene: 8. The CDR3 DNA reads as TGTGCCAGTAGTTCCTCCGGGACAGGAGCTAACTATGGCTACACCTTC. Encoded protein: CASSSSGTGANYGYTF. The whole variable domain, remainder taken from reference TRBV19 and TRBJ1-2, is DGGITQSPKYLFRKEGQNVTLSCEQNLNHDAMYWYRQDPGQGLRLIYYSQIVNDFQKGDIAEGYSVSREKKESFPLTVTSAQKNPTAFYLCASSSSGTGANYGYTFGSGTRLTVV.

This rearrangement joins TRBV29-1 to TRBJ1-2; tentative D call: TRBD1 (5 bases). CDR1 is SQVTM and CDR2 is ANQGSEA in the germline V gene. The CDR3 length is 15 residues. The V end was cut by 3 bases, the J end by 4 bases, with 18 bases between. The CDR3 loop reads CSVENPGRVSYGYTF. CDR3 bases: TGCAGCGTTGAGAACCCAGGGAGGGTTAGCTATGGCTACACCTTC.

This clone showed up just a few times. The chain joins TRBV11-2 to TRBJ1-2; unclear D gene. This CDR3 has 12 amino acids. The V and J ends lost 3 bases and 3 bases respectively, with 5 bases between them. Per the germline V gene, CDR1 is SGHAT and CDR2 is FQNNGV. CDR3 region: CASSFRDYGYTF. CDR3 nucleotides: TGTGCCAGCAGCTTCCGCGACTATGGCTACACCTTC.

This clone came up a few times. In nucleotides, the CDR3 is TGTGCCAGCAGCAAGGGGCCAGCTTACGAGCAGTACTTC. Protein product: CASSKGPAYEQYF. This chain uses TRBV7-9 with TRBJ2-7; the D gene is possibly TRBD1 (5 bases). Germline values: CDR1 SEHNR, CDR2 FQNEAQ (reference sequence). The CDR3 extends over 13 amino acids. V was shortened by 5 bases and J by 4 bases, with 12 bases between the two germline ends.